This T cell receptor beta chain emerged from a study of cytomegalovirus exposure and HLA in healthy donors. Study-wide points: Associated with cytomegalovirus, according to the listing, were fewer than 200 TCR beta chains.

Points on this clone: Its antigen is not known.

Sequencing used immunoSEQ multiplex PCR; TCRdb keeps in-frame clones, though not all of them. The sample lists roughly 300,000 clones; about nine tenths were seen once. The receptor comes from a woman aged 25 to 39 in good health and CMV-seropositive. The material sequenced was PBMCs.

The CDR3 here is CASSATLWGGRRETQYF. CDR3 in DNA: TGTGCCAGCAGCGCCACGTTATGGGGCGGTCGGAGGGAGACCCAGTACTTC. J is TRBJ2-5 and V is TRBV9; the D gene could be TRBD1 or TRBD2 (5 bases each). V was clipped by 3 bases and J by 5 bases, with 23 bases between them. The CDR3 loop spans 17 amino acids. The germline V gene encodes CDR1 SGDLS and CDR2 YYNGEE.